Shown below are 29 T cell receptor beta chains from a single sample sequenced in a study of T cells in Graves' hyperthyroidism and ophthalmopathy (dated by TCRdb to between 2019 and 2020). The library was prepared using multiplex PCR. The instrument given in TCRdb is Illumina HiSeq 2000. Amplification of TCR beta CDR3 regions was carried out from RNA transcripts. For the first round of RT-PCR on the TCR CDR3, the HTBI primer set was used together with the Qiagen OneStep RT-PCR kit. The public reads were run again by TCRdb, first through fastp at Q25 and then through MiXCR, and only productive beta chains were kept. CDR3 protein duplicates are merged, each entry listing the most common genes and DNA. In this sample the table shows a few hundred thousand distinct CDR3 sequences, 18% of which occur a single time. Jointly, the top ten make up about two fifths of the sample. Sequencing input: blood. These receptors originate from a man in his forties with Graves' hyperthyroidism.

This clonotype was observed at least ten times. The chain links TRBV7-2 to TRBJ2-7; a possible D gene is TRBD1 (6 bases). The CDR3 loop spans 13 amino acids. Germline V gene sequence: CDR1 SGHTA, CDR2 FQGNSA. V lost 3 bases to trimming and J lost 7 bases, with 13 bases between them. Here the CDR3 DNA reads TGTGCCAGCAGCTTTCCGGACAGAGGGGAGCAGTACTTC. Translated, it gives CASSFPDRGEQYF.

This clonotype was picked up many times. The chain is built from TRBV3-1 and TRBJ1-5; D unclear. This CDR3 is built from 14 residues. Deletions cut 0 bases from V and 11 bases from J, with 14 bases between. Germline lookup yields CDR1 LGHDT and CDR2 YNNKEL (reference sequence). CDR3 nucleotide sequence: TGTGCCAGCAGCCAAGACTACAGCGGCAGTTCCCAGCATTTT. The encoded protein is CASSQDYSGSSQHF.

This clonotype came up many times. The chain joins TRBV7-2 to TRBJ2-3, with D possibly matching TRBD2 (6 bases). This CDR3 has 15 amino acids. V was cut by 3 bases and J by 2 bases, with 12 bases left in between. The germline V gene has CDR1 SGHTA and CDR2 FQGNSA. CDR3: CASSLGGLYTDTQYF. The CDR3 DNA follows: TGTGCCAGCAGCTTGGGGGGTTTGTACACAGATACGCAGTATTTT.

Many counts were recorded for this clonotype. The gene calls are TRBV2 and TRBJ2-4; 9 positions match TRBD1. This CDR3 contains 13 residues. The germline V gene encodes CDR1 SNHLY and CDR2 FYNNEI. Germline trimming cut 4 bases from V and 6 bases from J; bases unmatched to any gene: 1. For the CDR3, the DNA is TGTGCCAGCAGTGGGGGACAGGGAAACATTCAGTACTTC. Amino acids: CASSGGQGNIQYF.

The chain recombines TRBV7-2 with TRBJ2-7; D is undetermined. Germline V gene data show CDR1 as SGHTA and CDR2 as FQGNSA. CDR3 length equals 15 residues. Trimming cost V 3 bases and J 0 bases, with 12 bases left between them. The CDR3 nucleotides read TGTGCCAGCAGCTTTCTAGGATTGGGCTCCTACGAGCAGTACTTC. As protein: CASSFLGLGSYEQYF.

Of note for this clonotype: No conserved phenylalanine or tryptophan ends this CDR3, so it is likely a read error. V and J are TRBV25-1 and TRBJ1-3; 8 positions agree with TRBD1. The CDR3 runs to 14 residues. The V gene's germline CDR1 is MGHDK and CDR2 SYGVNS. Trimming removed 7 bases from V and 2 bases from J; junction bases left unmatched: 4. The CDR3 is CASKDRGAGNTIYL. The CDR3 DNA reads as TGTGCCAGCAAAGACAGGGGAGCTGGAAACACCATATATCTT.

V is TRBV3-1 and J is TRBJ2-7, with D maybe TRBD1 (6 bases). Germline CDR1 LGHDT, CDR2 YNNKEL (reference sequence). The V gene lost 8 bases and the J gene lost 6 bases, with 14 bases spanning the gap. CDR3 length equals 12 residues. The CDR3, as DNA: TGTGCCAGCCGGGGCGGCAGGGGCGAGCAGTACTTC. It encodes CASRGGRGEQYF.

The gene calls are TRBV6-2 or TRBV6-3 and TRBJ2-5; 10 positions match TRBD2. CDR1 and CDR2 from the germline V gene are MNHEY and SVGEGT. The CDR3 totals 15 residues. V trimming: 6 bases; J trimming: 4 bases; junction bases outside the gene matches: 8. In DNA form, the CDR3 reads TGTGCCAGCAGCCCCCGGCTAGCGGGGGCAGAGACCCAGTACTTC. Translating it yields CASSPRLAGAETQYF.

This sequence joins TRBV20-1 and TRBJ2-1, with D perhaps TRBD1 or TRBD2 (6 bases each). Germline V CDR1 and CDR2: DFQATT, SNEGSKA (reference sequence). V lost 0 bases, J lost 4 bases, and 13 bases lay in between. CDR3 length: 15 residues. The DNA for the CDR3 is TGCAGTGCTAGAGATGGGGGGCAGGGTTACAATGAGCAGTTCTTC. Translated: CSARDGGQGYNEQFF.

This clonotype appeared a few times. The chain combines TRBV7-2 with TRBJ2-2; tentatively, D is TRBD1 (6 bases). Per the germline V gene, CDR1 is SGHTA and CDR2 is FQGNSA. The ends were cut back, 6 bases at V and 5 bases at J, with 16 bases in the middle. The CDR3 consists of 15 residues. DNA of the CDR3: TGTGCCAGCAGTCTGTCCGGGACACAGACCGGGGAGCTGTTTTTT. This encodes CASSLSGTQTGELFF.

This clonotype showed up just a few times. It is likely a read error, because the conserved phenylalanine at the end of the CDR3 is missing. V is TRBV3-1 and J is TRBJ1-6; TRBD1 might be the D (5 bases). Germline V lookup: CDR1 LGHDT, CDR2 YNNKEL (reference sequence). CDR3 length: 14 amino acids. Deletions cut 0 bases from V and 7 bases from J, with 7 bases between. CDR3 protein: CASSQEGTNSPLHL. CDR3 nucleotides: TGTGCCAGCAGCCAAGAGGGGACCAATTCACCCCTCCACCTT.

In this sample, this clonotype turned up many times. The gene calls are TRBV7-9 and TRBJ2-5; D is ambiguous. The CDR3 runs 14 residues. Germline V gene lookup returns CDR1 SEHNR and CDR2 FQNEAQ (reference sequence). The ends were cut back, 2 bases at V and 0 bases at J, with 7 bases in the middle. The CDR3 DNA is TGTGCCAGCAGCTTATATCTAGACCAAGAGACCCAGTACTTC. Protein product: CASSLYLDQETQYF.

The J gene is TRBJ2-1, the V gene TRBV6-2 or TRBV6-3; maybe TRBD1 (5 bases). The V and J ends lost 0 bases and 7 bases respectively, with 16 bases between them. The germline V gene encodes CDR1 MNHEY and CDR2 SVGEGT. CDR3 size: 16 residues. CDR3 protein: CASSYSSSGSGNEQFF. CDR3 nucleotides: TGTGCCAGCAGTTACTCGAGTTCAGGGTCAGGGAATGAGCAGTTCTTC.

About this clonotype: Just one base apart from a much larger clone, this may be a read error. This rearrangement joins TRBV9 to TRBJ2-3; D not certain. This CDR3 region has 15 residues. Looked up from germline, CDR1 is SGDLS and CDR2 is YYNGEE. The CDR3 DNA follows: TGTGCCAGCAGCGCCCAAGCCCATAACACAGATGCGCAGTATTTT. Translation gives CASSAQAHNTDAQYF.

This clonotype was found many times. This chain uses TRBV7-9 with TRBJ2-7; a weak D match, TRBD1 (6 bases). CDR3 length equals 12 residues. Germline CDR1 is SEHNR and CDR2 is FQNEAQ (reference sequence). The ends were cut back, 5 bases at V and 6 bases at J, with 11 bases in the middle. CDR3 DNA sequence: TGTGCCAGCAGCCCGGGACACCCCGAGCAGTACTTC. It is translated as CASSPGHPEQYF.

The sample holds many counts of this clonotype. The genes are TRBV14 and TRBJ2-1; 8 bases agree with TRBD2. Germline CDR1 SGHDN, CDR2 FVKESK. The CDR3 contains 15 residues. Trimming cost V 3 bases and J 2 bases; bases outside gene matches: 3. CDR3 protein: CASSHLGGAYNEQFF. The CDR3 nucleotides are TGTGCCAGCAGCCACCTCGGGGGGGCCTACAATGAGCAGTTCTTC.

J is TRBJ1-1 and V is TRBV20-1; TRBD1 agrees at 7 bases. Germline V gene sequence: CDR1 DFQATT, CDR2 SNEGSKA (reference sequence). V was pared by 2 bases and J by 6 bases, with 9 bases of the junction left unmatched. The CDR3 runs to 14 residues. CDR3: CSARRAGGASEAFF. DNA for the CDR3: TGCAGTGCTAGAAGGGCAGGGGGGGCGTCTGAAGCTTTCTTT.

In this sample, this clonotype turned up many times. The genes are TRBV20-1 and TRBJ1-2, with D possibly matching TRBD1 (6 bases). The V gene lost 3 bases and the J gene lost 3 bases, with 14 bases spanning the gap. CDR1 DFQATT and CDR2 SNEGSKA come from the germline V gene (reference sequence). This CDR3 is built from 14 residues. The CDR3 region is CSASPGAVYYGYTF. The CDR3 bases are TGCAGTGCTAGCCCAGGGGCGGTATACTATGGCTACACCTTC.

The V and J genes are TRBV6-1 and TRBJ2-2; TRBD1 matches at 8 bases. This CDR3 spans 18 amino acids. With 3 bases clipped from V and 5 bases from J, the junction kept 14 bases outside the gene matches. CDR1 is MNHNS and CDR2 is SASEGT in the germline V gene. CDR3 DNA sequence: TGTGCCAGCAGTGACCGAGGACAGGGAGGACGTCTGACCGGGGAGCTGTTTTTT. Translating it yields CASSDRGQGGRLTGELFF.

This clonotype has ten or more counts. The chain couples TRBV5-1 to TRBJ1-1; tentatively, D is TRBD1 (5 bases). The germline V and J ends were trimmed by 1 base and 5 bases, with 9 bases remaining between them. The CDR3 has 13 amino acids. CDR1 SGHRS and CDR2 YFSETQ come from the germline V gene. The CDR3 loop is CASSLRGKTEAFF. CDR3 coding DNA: TGCGCCAGCAGCTTGCGGGGGAAGACTGAAGCTTTCTTT.

CDR3 nucleotide sequence: TGTGCCAGTAGTCCCCTCGGGGGGGGTGAGCAGTTCTTC. Its protein is CASSPLGGGEQFF. The rearrangement links TRBV19 to TRBJ2-1; TRBD2 matches 8 bases. V shed 5 bases, J shed 9 bases, and the junction held 6 bases outside the gene matches. The CDR3 runs 13 residues. CDR1 LNHDA and CDR2 SQIVND come from the germline V gene (reference sequence).

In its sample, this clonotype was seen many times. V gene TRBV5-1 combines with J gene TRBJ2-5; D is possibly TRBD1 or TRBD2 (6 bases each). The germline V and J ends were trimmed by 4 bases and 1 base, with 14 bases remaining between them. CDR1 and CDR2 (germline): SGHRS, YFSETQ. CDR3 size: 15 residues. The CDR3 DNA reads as TGCGCCAGCAGCGATATCGGGGGCGGCCAAGAGACCCAGTACTTC. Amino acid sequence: CASSDIGGGQETQYF.

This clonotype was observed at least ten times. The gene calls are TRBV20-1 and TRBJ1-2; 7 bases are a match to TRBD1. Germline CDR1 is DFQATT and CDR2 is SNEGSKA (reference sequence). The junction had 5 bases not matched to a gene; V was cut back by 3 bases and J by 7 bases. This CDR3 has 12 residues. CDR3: CSARDTGVGYTF. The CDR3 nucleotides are TGCAGTGCTAGGGATACAGGGGTTGGCTACACCTTC.

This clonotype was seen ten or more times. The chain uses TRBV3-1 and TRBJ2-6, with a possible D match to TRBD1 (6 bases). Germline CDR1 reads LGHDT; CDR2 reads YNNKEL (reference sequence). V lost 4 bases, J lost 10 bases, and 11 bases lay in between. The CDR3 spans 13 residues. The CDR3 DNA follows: TGTGCCAGCAGCCGAACAGGGCTAAACGTCCTGACTTTC. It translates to CASSRTGLNVLTF.

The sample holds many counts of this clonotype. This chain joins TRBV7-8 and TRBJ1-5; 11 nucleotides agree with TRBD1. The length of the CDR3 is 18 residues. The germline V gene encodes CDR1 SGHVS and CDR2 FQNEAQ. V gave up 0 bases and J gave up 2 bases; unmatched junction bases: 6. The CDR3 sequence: CASSLARGQGAGNQPQHF. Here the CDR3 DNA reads TGTGCCAGCAGCTTAGCGCGCGGACAGGGGGCTGGCAATCAGCCCCAGCATTTT.

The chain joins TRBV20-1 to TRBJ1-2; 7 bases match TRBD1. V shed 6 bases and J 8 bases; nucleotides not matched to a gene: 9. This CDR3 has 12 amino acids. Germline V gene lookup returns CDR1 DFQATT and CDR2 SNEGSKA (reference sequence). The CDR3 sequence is CSAQTGTYGYTF. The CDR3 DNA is TGCAGTGCCCAGACAGGGACTTACGGCTACACCTTC.

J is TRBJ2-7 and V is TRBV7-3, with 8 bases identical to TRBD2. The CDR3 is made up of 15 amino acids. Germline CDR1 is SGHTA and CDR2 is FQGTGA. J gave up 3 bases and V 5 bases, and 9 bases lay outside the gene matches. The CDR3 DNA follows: TGTGCCAGCAGCCGACTAGCGAGCCTGGGCTACGAGCAGTACTTC. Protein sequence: CASSRLASLGYEQYF.

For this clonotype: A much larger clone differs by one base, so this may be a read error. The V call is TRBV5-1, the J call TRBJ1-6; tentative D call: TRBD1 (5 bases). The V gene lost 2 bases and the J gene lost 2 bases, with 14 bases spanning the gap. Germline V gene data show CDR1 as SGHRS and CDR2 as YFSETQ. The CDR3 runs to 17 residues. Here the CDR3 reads CASSFPAGSPYNSPLHF. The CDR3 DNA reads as TGCGCCAGCAGCTTTCCTGCAGGGTCGCCCTATAATTCACCCCTCCACTTT.

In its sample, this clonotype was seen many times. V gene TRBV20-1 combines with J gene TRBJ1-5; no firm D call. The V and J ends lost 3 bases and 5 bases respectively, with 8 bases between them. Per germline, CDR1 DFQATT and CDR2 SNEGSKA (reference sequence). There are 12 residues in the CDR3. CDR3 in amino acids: CSASGVDQPQHF. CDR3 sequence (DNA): TGCAGTGCTAGTGGGGTGGATCAGCCCCAGCATTTT.